This TCR beta chain is drawn from a study of cytomegalovirus exposure and HLA in healthy donors. Whole-study findings and limits: Subsequent analysis found a tendency for first-cohort TCR clusters to co-occur within the approximately 130 validation repertoires. The CMV antigen specificity of a few CMV-associated chains was confirmed through in vitro analysis. Using the classifier, cytomegalovirus status was reportedly diagnosed with high specificity and sensitivity. Listed as cytomegalovirus-associated were approximately 160 TCR beta chains.

The CDR3 has 14 amino acids. V was pared by 4 bases and J by 5 bases, with 8 bases of the junction left unmatched. Per germline, CDR1 SGDLS and CDR2 YYNGEE. There are a few counts of this clone. The target antigen is unknown. TCRdb's copy holds only in-frame clones and misses some; the assay was immunoSEQ multiplex PCR. The profile shows more than 150,000 clones, more than 75% of them singletons. This clonotype was sampled from a man between 18 and 29 years old in good health and CMV-seronegative. The sample was PBMCs. J is TRBJ2-7 and V is TRBV9; the match to TRBD2 covers 8 bases. This CDR3 is CASSPPGGRHEQYF. The CDR3 region has the DNA TGTGCCAGCAGCCCTCCGGGAGGGAGGCACGAGCAGTACTTC.